This record covers a single T cell receptor beta chain. This record comes from a study of blood T cell repertoires in COVID-19. V lost 2 bases and J lost 4, with 3 bases in between. The CDR3 is 12 amino acids. Measured with immunoSEQ multiplex PCR; TCRdb has only the in-frame clones, and not every one. The data show about 110,000 clones, 55% to 75% seen once. Specimen: peripheral blood. V gene TRBV12-3 or TRBV12-4 combines with J gene TRBJ2-1; D remains ambiguous. The TCR comes from a human donor with acute or convalescent COVID-19. The donor label of this sample is uncertain. The CDR3, as DNA: TGTGCCAGCAGTTTATCGTACAATGAGCAGTTCTTC. It translates to CASSLSYNEQFF.